The clone carrying this TCR beta chain was detected only once. Its antigen is not identified. The source of the sample is a study of cytomegalovirus exposure and HLA in healthy donors. Study-wide results and caveats: Sequencing had likely introduced a cluster of highly shared sequence variants as an artifact.

V was pared by 7 bases and J by 4 bases, with 9 bases of the junction left unmatched. This CDR3 spans 15 amino acids. Germline V gene sequence: CDR1 LNHDA, CDR2 SQIVND (reference sequence). Vbeta (60) and Jbeta (13) primers were used in the PCR. TCRdb keeps only in-frame clones here, not all; method: immunoSEQ multiplex PCR. Of 90,000 to 130,000 clones in the sample, 65% to 80% are singletons; the top ten hold 4% to 5.5%. J is TRBJ1-1 and V is TRBV19; 10 bases are a match to TRBD1. Sequenced input: PBMCs. The TCR was taken from a young man in good health and CMV-seropositive. CDR3 sequence reads: CASTTGGALVTEAFF. In DNA, the CDR3 is TGTGCCAGTACGACAGGGGGCGCATTGGTCACTGAAGCTTTCTTT.